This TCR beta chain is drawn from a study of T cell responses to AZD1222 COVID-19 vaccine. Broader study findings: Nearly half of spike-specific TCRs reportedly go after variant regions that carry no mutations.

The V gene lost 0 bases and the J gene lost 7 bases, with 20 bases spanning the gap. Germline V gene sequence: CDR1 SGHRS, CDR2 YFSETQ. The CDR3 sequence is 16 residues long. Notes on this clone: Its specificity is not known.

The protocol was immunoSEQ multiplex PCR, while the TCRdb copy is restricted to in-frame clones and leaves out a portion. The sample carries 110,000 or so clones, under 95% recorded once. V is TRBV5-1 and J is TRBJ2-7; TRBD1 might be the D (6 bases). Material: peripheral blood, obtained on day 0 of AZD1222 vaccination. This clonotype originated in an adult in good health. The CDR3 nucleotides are TGCGCCAGCAGCTTGGAAGGGGGAGTCGGGCTGTGGGAGCAGTACTTC. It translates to CASSLEGGVGLWEQYF.